This TCR beta chain was captured by sequencing in a study of control samples from healthy donors and cancer patients. Germline V gives CDR1 WNHNN, CDR2 SYGVQD (reference sequence). The CDR3 loop spans 15 amino acids. Trimming cost V 7 bases and J 0 bases; bases outside gene matches: 3. Generated by immunoSEQ multiplex PCR, the TCRdb table keeps only in-frame clones and is missing some. The sample has fewer than 500,000 clones, around 90% seen once. The chain joins TRBV10-1 to TRBJ2-1; TRBD2 aligns across 10 bases. Input material: PBMCs. The receptor comes from a man aged 35 to 55 with head and neck cancer. The CDR3 DNA is TGCGCCAGCATGCCTAGCGGGAGCTCCTACAATGAGCAGTTCTTC. Amino acids: CASMPSGSSYNEQFF.